This T cell receptor (beta chain) came from a study of T-cell reconstitution after alpha-beta-depleted transplantation in children. Findings of the study overall: About two months after transplant, alpha-beta T cells reportedly came from several hundred expanded graft clones.

Preparation of the TCRbeta library used unique molecular identifiers. TCRdb redid the calling of the PCR reads with MiXCR, one entry per CDR3 protein. The sample lists around 250,000 distinct CDR3 sequences, roughly 8.2% occurring once. This clonotype came up many times. Its target is unknown. The clonotype originates from a male patient younger than 18 who had a stem cell transplant for acute lymphoblastic leukemia, so the T cells may come from the graft donor. This sample comprised PBMCs, mostly from graft donor cells, obtained 180 days after TCRalphabeta/CD19-depleted stem cell transplant.

CDR3 sequence (DNA): TGTGCCACCAGCAGCGGCCGGGACAGGGGGCGAGCTGAGCAGTTCTTC. It codes for CATSSGRDRGRAEQFF. The rearrangement joins TRBV15 to TRBJ2-1; 12 nucleotides align to TRBD1. V lost 3 bases, J lost 9 bases, and 9 bases stayed unmatched. Germline V gives CDR1 LNHNV, CDR2 YYDKDF (reference sequence). The CDR3 runs 16 residues.